These T cell receptor beta chains were read from a single sample in a study of T-cell memory formation after mild COVID-19. TCRdb called the 5' RACE reads again in MiXCR, with one record for every CDR3 protein. Found here are around 320,000 distinct CDR3 sequences, 13% to 15% of them singletons; the top ten hold roughly 21%. Material: PBMCs or a T cell subset sorted from them (not recorded which). The source is a man aged 18-30 years who had mild COVID-19 (a few samples of this study predate the infection). Cell type and time point are not known. Both conserved end residues are part of each CDR3. The order of the fields is D gene, V gene, clone size, J gene, CDR3 protein, CDR3 DNA. The D gene is left open where the match is weak. Only part of the rows carry a size: once, few, many, or a class if the clone is expanded.

>.|TRBV27|few|TRBJ2-7
CASSLAGTTMTYEQYF
TGTGCCAGCAGTTTAGCCGGGACGACGATGACCTACGAGCAGTACTTC
>TRBD2|TRBV7-3|.|TRBJ2-3
CASSRAVAGTGSTDTQYF
TGTGCCAGCAGCCGTGCAGTAGCGGGGACCGGAAGCACAGATACGCAGTATTTT
>.|TRBV25-1|.|TRBJ1-2
CASSEIDSWIYGYTF
TGTGCCAGCAGTGAGATTGACAGTTGGATCTATGGCTACACCTTC
>TRBD1|TRBV7-2|.|TRBJ2-5
CASRDRAPKTQYF
TGTGCCAGCCGGGACAGGGCACCTAAGACCCAGTACTTC
>.|TRBV7-9|many|TRBJ2-5
CASSLAGSETQYF
TGTGCCAGCAGCTTAGCCGGGTCCGAGACCCAGTACTTC
>TRBD1|TRBV7-2|.|TRBJ1-2
CASSDRTGLGYTF
TGTGCCAGCAGCGACCGGACAGGGCTTGGCTACACCTTC
>TRBD2|TRBV12-3/TRBV12-4|few|TRBJ2-2
CASSYFLAGATGELFF
TGTGCCAGCAGTTACTTCCTAGCGGGGGCCACCGGGGAGCTGTTTTTT
>.|TRBV7-9|few|TRBJ1-1
CASSLRETEAFF
TGTGCCAGCAGCTTAAGGGAGACTGAAGCTTTCTTT
>TRBD1|TRBV19|few|TRBJ2-5
CASSLWDSSQETQYF
TGTGCCAGTAGCCTTTGGGACAGCAGCCAAGAGACCCAGTACTTC
>.|TRBV12-3/TRBV12-4|few|TRBJ1-5
CASSLFVTGPQPQHF
TGTGCCAGCAGTTTATTTGTTACAGGTCCCCAGCCCCAGCATTTT
>.|TRBV12-3/TRBV12-4|.|TRBJ2-1
CASSLEGQGYNEQFF
TGTGCCAGCAGTTTAGAAGGGCAGGGCTACAATGAGCAGTTCTTC
>.|TRBV5-1|few|TRBJ2-7
CASSSYDSRSYEQYF
TGCGCCAGCAGCTCATATGACTCACGCTCCTACGAGCAGTACTTC
>TRBD1|TRBV3-1|.|TRBJ2-3
CASSQDGTGGDTQYF
TGTGCCAGCAGCCAAGATGGGACAGGGGGGGATACGCAGTATTTT
>.|TRBV5-5|.|TRBJ2-7
CASSHSGGYLSYEQYF
TGTGCCAGCAGCCACTCCGGGGGATACCTCTCCTACGAGCAGTACTTC
>.|TRBV12-3/TRBV12-4|.|TRBJ2-2
CASGRGVAGELFF
TGTGCCAGCGGAAGAGGGGTGGCCGGGGAGCTGTTTTTT
>.|TRBV7-7|few|TRBJ1-4
CASSLGKSATNEKLFF
TGTGCTAGCAGCTTAGGGAAGTCTGCAACTAATGAAAAACTGTTTTTT
>.|TRBV6-6|few|TRBJ1-1
CASNLQGWDTEAFF
TGTGCCAGCAACCTACAGGGTTGGGACACTGAAGCTTTCTTT
>.|TRBV5-1|few|TRBJ1-4
CASSFQGQNEKLFF
TGCGCCAGCAGCTTTCAGGGCCAGAATGAAAAACTGTTTTTT
>.|TRBV29-1|few|TRBJ2-5
CSVERRGELETQYF
TGCAGCGTTGAGCGGCGGGGCGAGTTGGAGACCCAGTACTTC
>TRBD2|TRBV7-6|few|TRBJ2-3
CASSLGTSGVQDTQYF
TGTGCCAGCAGCTTAGGGACTAGCGGGGTTCAAGATACGCAGTATTTT
>TRBD1|TRBV6-5|once|TRBJ2-3
CATTDRVDGTDTQYF
TGTGCCACAACGGACAGGGTTGATGGCACAGATACGCAGTATTTT
>TRBD2|TRBV7-2|.|TRBJ2-7
CASSSRGGGSYEQYF
TGTGCCAGCAGCTCGCGCGGGGGGGGCTCCTACGAGCAGTACTTC
>.|TRBV6-5|few|TRBJ2-1
CASGYNEQFF
TGTGCCAGCGGATACAATGAGCAGTTCTTC
>TRBD2|TRBV2|.|TRBJ2-3
CASSETLAGGPGDTQYF
TGTGCCAGCAGTGAGACCCTAGCGGGGGGGCCTGGGGATACGCAGTATTTT
>.|TRBV4-3|.|TRBJ2-3
CASSQDTGLSTDTQYF
TGCGCCAGCAGCCAAGACACGGGCCTTAGCACAGATACGCAGTATTTT
>.|TRBV9|few|TRBJ2-7
CASSVASPTYEQYF
TGTGCCAGCAGCGTAGCTAGTCCCACCTACGAGCAGTACTTC
>.|TRBV7-3|few|TRBJ2-5
CASSLTGGIYQETQYF
TGTGCCAGCAGCCTAACCGGAGGCATTTATCAAGAGACCCAGTACTTC
>TRBD2|TRBV4-1|many|TRBJ2-6
CASSRAGVITGANVLTF
TGCGCCAGCAGCCGGGCGGGGGTAATCACTGGGGCCAACGTCCTGACTTTC
>.|TRBV7-9|.|TRBJ1-2
CASSPPRGSNYYGYTF
TGTGCCAGCAGCCCACCCCGGGGCAGCAACTACTATGGCTACACCTTC
>.|TRBV7-2|many|TRBJ2-2
CASSSQGGNTGELFF
TGTGCCAGCAGCTCGCAGGGAGGGAACACCGGGGAGCTGTTTTTT
>.|TRBV7-2|.|TRBJ2-7
CASSTLGSLREQYF
TGTGCCAGCAGCACACTAGGGAGTTTACGAGAGCAGTACTTC
>.|TRBV12-3/TRBV12-4|.|TRBJ1-4
CASSFGSINEKLFF
TGTGCCAGCAGTTTTGGCTCTATTAATGAAAAACTGTTTTTT
>.|TRBV27|.|TRBJ1-1
CASSWAGKAFF
TGTGCCAGCAGCTGGGCAGGGAAGGCTTTCTTT
>.|TRBV4-3|.|TRBJ1-3
CASSQQTASSGNTIYF
TGCGCCAGCAGCCAACAGACAGCATCATCTGGAAACACCATATATTTT
>TRBD1|TRBV5-1|few|TRBJ1-1
CASSLSLLKQGIGTEAFF
TGCGCCAGCAGCCTGTCCCTTTTAAAACAGGGGATCGGCACTGAAGCTTTCTTT
>.|TRBV10-2|.|TRBJ2-3
CASSDLGLSGADTQYF
TGCGCCAGCAGTGACCTGGGACTCTCCGGGGCAGATACGCAGTATTTT
>TRBD2|TRBV6-5|.|TRBJ2-7
CASSPPGRVINEQYF
TGTGCCAGCAGTCCCCCCGGGAGGGTCATCAACGAGCAGTACTTC